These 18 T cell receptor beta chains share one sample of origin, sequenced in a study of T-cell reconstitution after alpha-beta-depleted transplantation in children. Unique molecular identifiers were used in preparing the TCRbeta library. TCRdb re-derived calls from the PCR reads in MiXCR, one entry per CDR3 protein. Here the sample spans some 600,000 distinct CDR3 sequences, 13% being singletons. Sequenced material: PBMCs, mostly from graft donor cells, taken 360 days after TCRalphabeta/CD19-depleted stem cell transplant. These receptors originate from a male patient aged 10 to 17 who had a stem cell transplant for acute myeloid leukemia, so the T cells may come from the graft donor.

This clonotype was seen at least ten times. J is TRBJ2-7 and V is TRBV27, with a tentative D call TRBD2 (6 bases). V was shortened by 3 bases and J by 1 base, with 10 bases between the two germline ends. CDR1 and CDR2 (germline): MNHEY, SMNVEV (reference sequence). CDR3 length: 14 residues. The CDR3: CASSFRAGSYEQYF. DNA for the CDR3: TGTGCCAGCAGTTTTCGGGCGGGGTCCTACGAGCAGTACTTC.

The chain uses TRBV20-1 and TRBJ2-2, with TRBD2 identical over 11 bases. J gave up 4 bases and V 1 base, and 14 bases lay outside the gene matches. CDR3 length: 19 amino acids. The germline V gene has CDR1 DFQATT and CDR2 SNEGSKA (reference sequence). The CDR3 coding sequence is TGCAGTGCTAGAGGGGTACTAGCGGGAGCGACCCGAGTCACCGGGGAGCTGTTTTTT. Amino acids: CSARGVLAGATRVTGELFF.

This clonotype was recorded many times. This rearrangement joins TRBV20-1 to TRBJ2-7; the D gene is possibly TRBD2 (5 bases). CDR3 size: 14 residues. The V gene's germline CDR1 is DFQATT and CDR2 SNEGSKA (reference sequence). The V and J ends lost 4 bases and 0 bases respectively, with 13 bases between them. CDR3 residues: CSAISAGLSYEQYF. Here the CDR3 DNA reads TGCAGTGCTATAAGTGCGGGTCTCTCCTACGAGCAGTACTTC.

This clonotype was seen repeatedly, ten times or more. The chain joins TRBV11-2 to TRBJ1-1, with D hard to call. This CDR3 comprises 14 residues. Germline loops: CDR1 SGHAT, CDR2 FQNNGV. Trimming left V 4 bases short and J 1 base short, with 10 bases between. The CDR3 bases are TGTGCCAGCAGCTCCCGGACGGGGAACACTGAAGCTTTCTTT. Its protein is CASSSRTGNTEAFF.

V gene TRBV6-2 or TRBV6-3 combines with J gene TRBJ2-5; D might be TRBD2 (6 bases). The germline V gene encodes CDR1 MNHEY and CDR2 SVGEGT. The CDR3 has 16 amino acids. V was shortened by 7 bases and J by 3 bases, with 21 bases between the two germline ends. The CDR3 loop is CASITVTGTLKETQYF. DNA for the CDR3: TGTGCCAGCATTACGGTGACCGGGACTTTAAAAGAGACCCAGTACTTC.

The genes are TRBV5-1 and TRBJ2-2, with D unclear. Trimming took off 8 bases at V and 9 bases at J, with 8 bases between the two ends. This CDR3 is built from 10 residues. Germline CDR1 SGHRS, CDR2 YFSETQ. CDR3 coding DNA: TGCGCCAGGGGATCGAGGGAGCTGTTTTTT. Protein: CARGSRELFF.

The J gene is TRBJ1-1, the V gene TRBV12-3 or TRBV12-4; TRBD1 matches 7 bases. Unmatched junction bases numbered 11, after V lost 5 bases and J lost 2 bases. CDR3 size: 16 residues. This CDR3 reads CASSEGGGWRNTEAFF. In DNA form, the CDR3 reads TGTGCCAGCAGTGAGGGAGGGGGCTGGCGAAACACTGAAGCTTTCTTT.

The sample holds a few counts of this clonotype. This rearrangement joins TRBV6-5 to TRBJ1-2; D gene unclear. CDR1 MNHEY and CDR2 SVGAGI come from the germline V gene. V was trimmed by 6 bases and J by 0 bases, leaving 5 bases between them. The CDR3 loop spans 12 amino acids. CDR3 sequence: CASRLSNYGYTF. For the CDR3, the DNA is TGTGCCAGCAGACTATCTAACTATGGCTACACCTTC.

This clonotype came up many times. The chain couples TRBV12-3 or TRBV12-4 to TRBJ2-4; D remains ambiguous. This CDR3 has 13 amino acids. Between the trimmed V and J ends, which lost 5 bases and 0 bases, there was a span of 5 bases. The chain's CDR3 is CASSAGAKNIQYF. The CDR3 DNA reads TGTGCCAGCAGTGCTGGAGCCAAAAACATTCAGTACTTC.

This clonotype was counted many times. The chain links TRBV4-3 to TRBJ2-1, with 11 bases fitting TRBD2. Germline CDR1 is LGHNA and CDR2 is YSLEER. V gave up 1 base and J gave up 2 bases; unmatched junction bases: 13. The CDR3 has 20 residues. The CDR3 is CASSQGPGLAVRGAYNEQFF. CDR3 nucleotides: TGCGCCAGCAGCCAAGGACCGGGACTAGCGGTCCGAGGAGCCTACAATGAGCAGTTCTTC.

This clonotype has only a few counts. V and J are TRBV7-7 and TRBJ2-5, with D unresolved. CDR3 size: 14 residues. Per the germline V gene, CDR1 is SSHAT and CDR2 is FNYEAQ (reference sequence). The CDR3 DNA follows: TGTGCTAGCCCCGGAGTGCCGGCTCAAGAGACCCAGTACTTC. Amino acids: CASPGVPAQETQYF.

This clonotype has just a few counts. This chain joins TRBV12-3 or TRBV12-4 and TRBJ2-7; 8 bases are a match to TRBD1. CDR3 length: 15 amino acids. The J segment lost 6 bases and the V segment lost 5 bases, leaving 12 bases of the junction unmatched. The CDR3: CASSRTGTGASEQYF. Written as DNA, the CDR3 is TGTGCCAGCAGTCGAACCGGGACAGGCGCCTCCGAGCAGTACTTC.

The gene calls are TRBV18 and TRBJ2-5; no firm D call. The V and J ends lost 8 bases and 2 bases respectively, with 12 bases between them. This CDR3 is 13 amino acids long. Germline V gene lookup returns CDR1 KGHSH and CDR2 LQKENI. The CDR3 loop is CASHTTLQETQYF. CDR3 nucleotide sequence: TGTGCCAGCCACACAACCCTGCAAGAGACCCAGTACTTC.

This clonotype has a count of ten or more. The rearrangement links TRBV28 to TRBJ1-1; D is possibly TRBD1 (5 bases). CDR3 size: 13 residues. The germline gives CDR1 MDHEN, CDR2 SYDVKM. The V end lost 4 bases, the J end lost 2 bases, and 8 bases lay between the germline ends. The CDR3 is CASSWRGNTEAFF. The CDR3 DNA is TGTGCCAGCAGTTGGAGGGGAAACACTGAAGCTTTCTTT.

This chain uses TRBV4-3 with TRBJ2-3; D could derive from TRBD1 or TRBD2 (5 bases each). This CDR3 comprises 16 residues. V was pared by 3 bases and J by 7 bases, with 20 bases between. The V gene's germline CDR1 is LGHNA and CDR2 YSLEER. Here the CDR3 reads CASSQKRDPLGNTQYF. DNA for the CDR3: TGCGCCAGCAGCCAGAAAAGGGACCCGTTAGGTAATACGCAGTATTTT.

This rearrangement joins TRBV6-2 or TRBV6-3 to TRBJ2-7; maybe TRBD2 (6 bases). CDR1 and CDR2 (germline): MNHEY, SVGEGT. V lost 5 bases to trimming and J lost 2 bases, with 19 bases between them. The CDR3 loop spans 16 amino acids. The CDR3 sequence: CASSRTSPGEAYEQYF. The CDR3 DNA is TGTGCCAGCAGTCGAACGTCCCCGGGGGAAGCCTACGAGCAGTACTTC.

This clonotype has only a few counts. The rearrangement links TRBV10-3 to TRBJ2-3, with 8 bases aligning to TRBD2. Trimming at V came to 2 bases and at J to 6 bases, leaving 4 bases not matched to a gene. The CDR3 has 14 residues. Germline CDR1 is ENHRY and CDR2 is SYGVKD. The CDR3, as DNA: TGTGCCATCAGTGAGCCGGGAGGGCCTGATACGCAGTATTTT. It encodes CAISEPGGPDTQYF.

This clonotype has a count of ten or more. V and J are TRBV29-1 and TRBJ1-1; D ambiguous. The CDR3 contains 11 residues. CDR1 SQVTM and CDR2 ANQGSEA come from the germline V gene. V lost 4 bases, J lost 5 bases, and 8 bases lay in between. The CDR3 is CSVGRTTEAFF. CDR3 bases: TGCAGCGTTGGACGGACGACTGAAGCTTTCTTT. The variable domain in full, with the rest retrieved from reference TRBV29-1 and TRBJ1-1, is SAVISQKPSRDICQRGTSLTIQCQVDSQVTMMFWYRQQPGQSLTLIATANQGSEATYESGFVIDKFPISRPNLTFSTLTVSNMSPEDSSIYLCSVGRTTEAFFGQGTRLTVV.